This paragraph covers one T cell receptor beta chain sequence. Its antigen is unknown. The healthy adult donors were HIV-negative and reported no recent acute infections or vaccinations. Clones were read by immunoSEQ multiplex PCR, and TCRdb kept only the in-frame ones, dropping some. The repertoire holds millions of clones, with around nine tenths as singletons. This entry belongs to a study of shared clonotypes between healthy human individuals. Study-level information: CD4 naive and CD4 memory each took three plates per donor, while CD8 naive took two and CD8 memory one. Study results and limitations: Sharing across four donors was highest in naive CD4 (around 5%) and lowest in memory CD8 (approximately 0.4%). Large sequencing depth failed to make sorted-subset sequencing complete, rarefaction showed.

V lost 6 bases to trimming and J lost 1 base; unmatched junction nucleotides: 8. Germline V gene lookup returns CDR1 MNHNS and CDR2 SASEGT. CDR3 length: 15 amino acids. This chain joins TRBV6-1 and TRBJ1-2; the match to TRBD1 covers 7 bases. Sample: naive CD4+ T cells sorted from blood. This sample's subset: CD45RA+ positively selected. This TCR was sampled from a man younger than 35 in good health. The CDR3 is CASSRTGTDNYGYTF. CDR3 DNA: TGTGCCAGCAGCCGAACCGGGACAGATAACTATGGCTACACCTTC.